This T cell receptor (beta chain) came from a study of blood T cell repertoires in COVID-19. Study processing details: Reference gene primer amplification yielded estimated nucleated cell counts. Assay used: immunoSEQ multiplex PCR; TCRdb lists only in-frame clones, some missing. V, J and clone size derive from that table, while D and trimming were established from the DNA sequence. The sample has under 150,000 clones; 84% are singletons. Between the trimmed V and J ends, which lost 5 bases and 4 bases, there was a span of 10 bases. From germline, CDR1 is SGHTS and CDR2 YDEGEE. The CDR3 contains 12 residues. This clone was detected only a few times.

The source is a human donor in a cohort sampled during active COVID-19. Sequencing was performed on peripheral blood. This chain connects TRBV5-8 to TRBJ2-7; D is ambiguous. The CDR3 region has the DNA TGTGCCAGCAGGAGCGCTCTTTACGAGCAGTACTTC. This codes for CASRSALYEQYF.